The 32 T cell receptor beta chains below were found in one sample sequenced in a study of blood T cells in healthy people across ages. Using a J-beta primer mix together with a sample-barcoded 5' primer, a second PCR was run for about 6 to 12 cycles. TCRdb redid the calling of the 5' RACE reads with MiXCR, one entry per CDR3 protein. The sample yields roughly 700,000 distinct CDR3 sequences, around 48% seen once. Material: blood. The receptors were sampled from a woman aged 55-70 years in good health.

This sequence joins TRBV7-2 and TRBJ2-7; TRBD2 aligns across 10 bases. The CDR3 consists of 15 residues. The V segment lost 2 bases and the J segment 6 bases; nucleotides outside the gene matches: 7. Germline CDR1 SGHTA, CDR2 FQGNSA. As DNA, the CDR3 is TGTGCCAGCAGCTTATCTAGCGGGGGCCTTGGCGAGCAGTACTTC. It is translated as CASSLSSGGLGEQYF.

V usage is TRBV7-2 and J usage is TRBJ2-2; TRBD2 matches at 7 bases. V trimming: 5 bases; J trimming: 6 bases; junction bases outside the gene matches: 6. Per germline, CDR1 SGHTA and CDR2 FQGNSA. This CDR3 region has 14 residues. This CDR3 is CASSARLAPGELFF. The DNA for the CDR3 is TGTGCCAGCAGCGCCCGACTAGCACCCGGGGAGCTGTTTTTT.

V usage is TRBV12-3 or TRBV12-4 and J usage is TRBJ2-7; no firm D call. The J call may be mistaken, given a closer DNA end match to TRBJ2-5. CDR3 size: 14 residues. CDR3 region: CASSPNTSFRTQYF. The CDR3 region has the DNA TGTGCCAGCAGTCCTAACACGAGCTTTAGGACCCAGTACTTC.

This chain connects TRBV5-6 to TRBJ2-5; D unclear. Trimming removed 0 bases at V and 5 bases at J, with 17 bases between. Germline V gene lookup returns CDR1 SGHDT and CDR2 YYEEEE. This CDR3 has 16 amino acids. CDR3 region: CASSLALQYPPETQYF. The CDR3, as DNA: TGTGCCAGCAGCTTGGCGCTACAGTATCCTCCCGAGACCCAGTACTTC.

V gene TRBV20-1 combines with J gene TRBJ1-2; TRBD1 matches 7 bases. Trimming at V came to 6 bases and at J to 7 bases, leaving 8 bases not matched to a gene. The CDR3 loop spans 12 amino acids. Germline CDR1 reads DFQATT; CDR2 reads SNEGSKA (reference sequence). The CDR3 sequence is CSADTGAVGYTF. The CDR3 nucleotides read TGCAGTGCGGATACAGGGGCGGTTGGCTACACCTTC.

Worth noting for this clonotype: A read error may account for a junction end that differs from germline. The chain employs TRBV20-1 and TRBJ2-1, with D perhaps TRBD2 (5 bases). Germline CDR1 is DFQATT and CDR2 is SNEGSKA (reference sequence). The CDR3 is made up of 13 amino acids. As DNA, the CDR3 is TGCAGTGTTAGAACTAGTTCCTACAATGAGCAGTTCTTC. Translated: CSVRTSSYNEQFF.

Turning to this clonotype: This may stem from a read error, because a much larger clone lies one nucleotide away. The chain has TRBV4-2 and TRBJ1-2; unclear D gene. Germline lookup yields CDR1 LGHNA and CDR2 YNFKEQ. The CDR3 consists of 16 residues. CDR3 amino acids: CTSSQDRSSSFYGYTF. In DNA form, the CDR3 reads TGTACCAGCAGCCAAGATCGTTCCAGCTCCTTTTATGGCTACACCTTC.

This chain connects TRBV29-1 to TRBJ2-1, with D possibly being TRBD1 or TRBD2 (6 bases each). Germline V gene data show CDR1 as SQVTM and CDR2 as ANQGSEA. V was clipped by 3 bases and J by 9 bases, with 18 bases between them. This CDR3 comprises 14 residues. The CDR3 protein is CSVDSRGLPGEQFF. The DNA of the CDR3 is TGCAGCGTTGATAGTCGGGGGCTCCCGGGTGAGCAGTTCTTC.

The rearrangement joins TRBV29-1 to TRBJ1-4; D perhaps matches TRBD1 (5 bases). This CDR3 contains 11 residues. Per the germline V gene, CDR1 is SQVTM and CDR2 is ANQGSEA. Deletions cut 6 bases from V and 7 bases from J, with 9 bases between. This CDR3 is CSVGGSEKLFF. CDR3 in DNA: TGCAGCGTCGGGGGGTCTGAAAAACTGTTTTTT.

Only a few counts were recorded for this clonotype. V usage is TRBV7-3 and J usage is TRBJ2-1; 10 nucleotides line up with TRBD2. Germline CDR1 SGHTA, CDR2 FQGTGA. V shed 2 bases, J shed 5 bases, and the junction held 3 bases outside the gene matches. This CDR3 has 15 residues. CDR3 DNA: TGTGCCAGCAGCTTAGAACTAGCGGGAAACAATGAGCAGTTCTTC. Its protein is CASSLELAGNNEQFF.

V gene TRBV5-1 combines with J gene TRBJ2-5, with 7 nucleotides matching TRBD1. The J call may be faulty, since TRBJ2-7 better matches the DNA end. CDR1 is SGHRS and CDR2 is YFSETQ in the germline V gene. This CDR3 is built from 15 residues. The CDR3 DNA sequence: TGCGCCAGCAGCTCAGGACAGGCCTACAACCACGAGCAGTACTTC. It yields the protein CASSSGQAYNHEQYF.

The chain carries TRBV20-1 and TRBJ1-5, with 7 positions matching TRBD1. Losses at the gene ends were 1 base for V and 0 bases for J; bases not matched to a gene: 6. Looked up from germline, CDR1 is DFQATT and CDR2 is SNEGSKA (reference sequence). This CDR3 has 16 amino acids. CDR3 DNA: TGCAGTGCTAGAGTTCCGGGACAGACTAGCAATCAGCCCCAGCATTTT. This translates into CSARVPGQTSNQPQHF.

In its sample, this clonotype was seen a few times. This chain joins TRBV5-1 and TRBJ2-5, with D perhaps TRBD2 (5 bases). The CDR3 sequence is 13 residues long. Germline CDR1 reads SGHRS; CDR2 reads YFSETQ. V was trimmed by 3 bases and J by 5 bases, leaving 11 bases between them. In DNA form, the CDR3 reads TGCGCCAGCAGCTCCGGGATGGCGGAGACCCAGTACTTC. Translation: CASSSGMAETQYF. Combining the CDR3 with reference TRBV5-1 and TRBJ2-5 gives the whole variable domain KAGVTQTPRYLIKTRGQQVTLSCSPISGHRSVSWYQQTPGQGLQFLFEYFSETQRNKGNFPGRFSGRQFSNSRSEMNVSTLELGDSALYLCASSSGMAETQYFGPGTRLLVL.

The chain uses TRBV7-2 and TRBJ2-3; D possibly corresponds to TRBD1 (6 bases). The CDR3 has 16 amino acids. With 0 bases removed from V and 2 bases from J, the gap between germline ends came to 12 bases. Germline CDR1 SGHTA, CDR2 FQGNSA. The DNA of the CDR3 is TGTGCCAGCAGCTTAGCCTTGGGGGCCCCCACAGATACGCAGTATTTT. Its translation is CASSLALGAPTDTQYF. Full variable domain (missing parts from reference TRBV7-2 and TRBJ2-3): GAGVSQSPSNKVTEKGKDVELRCDPISGHTALYWYRQSLGQGLEFLIYFQGNSAPDKSGLPSDRFSAERTGGSVSTLTIQRTQQEDSAVYLCASSLALGAPTDTQYFGPGTRLTVL.

This chain connects TRBV11-3 to TRBJ2-1, with D perhaps matching TRBD2 (5 bases). CDR1 and CDR2 (germline): SGHNT, YENEEA. V was cut by 0 bases and J by 6 bases, with 15 bases left in between. CDR3 length equals 16 residues. The CDR3: CASSLDLGNDGNEQFF. CDR3 sequence (DNA): TGTGCCAGCAGCTTAGATCTCGGGAACGATGGCAATGAGCAGTTCTTC. The whole variable domain, filled in from reference TRBV11-3 and TRBJ2-1, reads EAGVVQSPRYKIIEKKQPVAFWCNPISGHNTLYWYLQNLGQGPELLIRYENEEAVDDSQLPKDRFSAERLKGVDSTLKIQPAELGDSAVYLCASSLDLGNDGNEQFFGPGTRLTVL.

This chain links TRBV7-2 with TRBJ2-1; 10 bases agree with TRBD2. CDR3 length equals 15 residues. J lost 5 bases, V lost 4 bases, and 5 bases had no gene match. Germline V lookup: CDR1 SGHTA, CDR2 FQGNSA. In DNA form, the CDR3 reads TGTGCCAGCAGCTCCGGACTAGCGGTTCACAATGAGCAGTTCTTC. Translated: CASSSGLAVHNEQFF.

The chain combines TRBV28 with TRBJ2-4; D is undetermined. The J call may not be correct, given that the DNA end is closer to TRBJ2-7. The V gene's germline CDR1 is MDHEN and CDR2 SYDVKM. The CDR3 spans 15 residues. Written as DNA, the CDR3 is TGTGCCAGCAGGCCTTCCCCTTCGGCTGCCTACGAGCAGTACTTC. Translated: CASRPSPSAAYEQYF.

This clonotype has only one observation. The chain carries TRBV7-9 and TRBJ2-4, with 8 bases lining up with TRBD1. The CDR3 is 15 residues long. With 1 base clipped from V and 4 bases from J, the junction kept 3 bases outside the gene matches. Per the germline V gene, CDR1 is SEHNR and CDR2 is FQNEAQ (reference sequence). In nucleotides, the CDR3 is TGTGCCAGCAGCTTAGGGGGGGACAGGAAAAACATTCAGTACTTC. It encodes CASSLGGDRKNIQYF.

The V call is TRBV7-2, the J call TRBJ1-6; TRBD1 matches at 7 bases. With V trimmed by 6 bases and J by 12 bases, 5 bases remained unmatched. This CDR3 comprises 12 residues. From germline, CDR1 is SGHTA and CDR2 FQGNSA. This CDR3 reads CASSRTGQPLHF. CDR3 sequence (DNA): TGTGCCAGCAGTCGGACAGGTCAACCCCTCCACTTT.

Comment on this clonotype: Being one base from a much bigger clone, this may be a read error. The chain joins TRBV28 to TRBJ2-7, with D possibly being TRBD2 (6 bases). This CDR3 has 16 amino acids. Deletions cut 2 bases from V and 2 bases from J, with 16 bases between. CDR1 and CDR2 (germline): MDHEN, SYDVKM. DNA for the CDR3: TGTGCCAGCAGTTTAAGCCCAGCGGGTCTTACCTACGAGCAGTACTTC. Protein product: CASSLSPAGLTYEQYF. Looking up the rest from reference TRBV28 and TRBJ2-7 gives the full variable domain: DVKVTQSSRYLVKRTGEKVFLECVQDMDHENMFWYRQDPGLGLRLIYFSYDVKMKEKGDIPEGYSVSREKKERFSLILESASTNQTSMYLCASSLSPAGLTYEQYFGPGTRLTVT.

As for this clonotype: A junction end diverges from the germline sequence, so it may reflect a read error. The chain recombines TRBV2 with TRBJ2-2, with D possibly being TRBD2 (5 bases). CDR1 and CDR2 from the germline V gene are SNHLY and FYNNEI. CDR3 size: 14 residues. The chain's CDR3 is CARSEFGKNGELFF. For the CDR3, the DNA is TGTGCCCGCAGTGAATTCGGGAAAAACGGGGAGCTGTTTTTT. The variable domain in full, completed from reference TRBV2 and TRBJ2-2, reads EPEVTQTPSHQVTQMGQEVILRCVPISNHLYFYWYRQILGQKVEFLVSFYNNEISEKSEIFDDQFSVERPDGSNFTLKIRSTKLEDSAMYFCARSEFGKNGELFFGEGSRLTVL.

CDR3 sequence: CSARDGRKPYNEQYF. The CDR3, as DNA: TGCAGTGCTAGGGATGGTCGAAAACCTTACAATGAGCAGTACTTC. The rearrangement uses TRBV20-1 and TRBJ2-5; D is unresolved. Germline lookup yields CDR1 DFQATT and CDR2 SNEGSKA (reference sequence). V gave up 3 bases and J gave up 11 bases, with 25 bases separating them. The CDR3 has 15 residues.

The chain is built from TRBV4-1 and TRBJ2-4; 12 bases line up with TRBD2. The tail of the sequence fits TRBJ2-7 better, so the J call may be wrong. CDR3 length: 15 amino acids. The germline V gene has CDR1 MGHRA and CDR2 YSYEKL. CDR3 coding DNA: TGCGCCAGCAGCCAGACTAGCGGGAGTTTGTTCGAGCAGTACTTC. Translating gives CASSQTSGSLFEQYF.

The rearrangement uses TRBV6-2 or TRBV6-3 and TRBJ2-7; the D gene is possibly TRBD1 (6 bases). V lost 1 base, J lost 1 base, and 23 bases lay in between. The CDR3 covers 19 residues. Germline loops: CDR1 MNHEY, CDR2 SVGEGT. This CDR3 reads CASSYYHRPGTPDSYEQYF. In DNA, the CDR3 is TGTGCCAGCAGTTACTACCACCGTCCTGGGACACCAGATTCCTACGAGCAGTACTTC.

This clonotype was seen more than once but under ten times. The chain links TRBV28 to TRBJ1-3; D is undetermined. CDR1 MDHEN and CDR2 SYDVKM come from the germline V gene. The CDR3 is 15 amino acids. Deletions cut 2 bases from V and 0 bases from J, with 8 bases between. Written as DNA, the CDR3 is TGTGCCAGCAGTTTAGGGTTGCACTCTGGAAACACCATATATTTT. Encoded protein: CASSLGLHSGNTIYF.

This clonotype was seen a few times. This chain joins TRBV7-2 and TRBJ2-1; D gene unclear. CDR3 size: 14 residues. Germline V gene lookup returns CDR1 SGHTA and CDR2 FQGNSA. The germline V and J ends were trimmed by 3 bases and 6 bases, with 12 bases remaining between them. Written as DNA, the CDR3 is TGTGCCAGCAGCTTCCGGGCCTTAATCAATGAGCAGTTCTTC. Translating gives CASSFRALINEQFF.

The rearrangement links TRBV24-1 to TRBJ2-5; D not certain. Germline lookup yields CDR1 KGHDR and CDR2 SFDVKD. The CDR3 runs 12 residues. V lost 7 bases to trimming and J lost 7 bases, with 12 bases between them. CDR3 region: CATRDPVGTQYF. The DNA for the CDR3 is TGTGCCACCAGGGATCCTGTGGGGACCCAGTACTTC.

The chain combines TRBV6-2 or TRBV6-3 with TRBJ2-5; 8 bases agree with TRBD1. V dropped 4 bases and J dropped 2; count of bases not matched to a gene: 6. From germline, CDR1 is MNHEY and CDR2 SVGEGT. The CDR3 has 15 amino acids. CDR3 sequence: CASSLRDRRQETQYF. The CDR3, as DNA: TGTGCCAGCAGTTTGCGGGACAGGAGACAAGAGACCCAGTACTTC.

The table lists this clonotype with a few counts. The J gene is TRBJ2-3, the V gene TRBV7-8; D could derive from TRBD1 or TRBD2 (5 bases each). Germline CDR1 reads SGHVS; CDR2 reads FQNEAQ. This CDR3 is built from 15 residues. V was trimmed by 3 bases and J by 2 bases, leaving 12 bases between them. In DNA form, the CDR3 reads TGTGCCAGCAGCTTGGGGGAGATAAACACAGATACGCAGTATTTT. Translation gives CASSLGEINTDTQYF.

The gene calls are TRBV18 and TRBJ1-1; a possible D gene is TRBD1 (6 bases). The CDR3 loop spans 16 amino acids. Germline-derived CDR1 and CDR2 are KGHSH and LQKENI. Between the trimmed V and J ends, which lost 2 bases and 1 base, there was a span of 14 bases. This chain's CDR3 is CASSPNKGERNTEAFF. DNA of the CDR3: TGTGCCAGCTCACCAAATAAGGGGGAAAGGAACACTGAAGCTTTCTTT.

A few counts support this clonotype. This chain joins TRBV4-2 and TRBJ2-7; D not resolved. The CDR3 is made up of 14 amino acids. Trimming took off 0 bases at V and 2 bases at J, with 8 bases between the two ends. The germline CDR1 and CDR2 sequences are LGHNA and YNFKEQ. CDR3 protein: CASSQEGIPYEQYF. Here the CDR3 DNA reads TGTGCCAGCAGCCAAGAGGGGATACCCTACGAGCAGTACTTC.

Only a few counts were recorded for this clonotype. This chain links TRBV29-1 with TRBJ2-7, with 10 bases fitting TRBD1. Germline V lookup: CDR1 SQVTM, CDR2 ANQGSEA. The CDR3 is 13 residues long. J gave up 6 bases and V 3 bases, and 5 bases lay outside the gene matches. Here the CDR3 reads CSVDRGQGCEQYF. CDR3 in DNA: TGCAGCGTTGATAGGGGACAGGGGTGCGAGCAGTACTTC.